Below, one T cell receptor beta chain is given with its context. This entry is derived from a study of blood T cell repertoires in COVID-19. For the study at large: From T cells, B-cell-depleted T cells, or PBMCs came the material, which was cDNA or gDNA.

In the source study's methods: Reference gene primer amplification gave nucleated cell count estimates. Sequencing was performed with immunoSEQ multiplex PCR; in TCRdb, only in-frame clones are kept and a portion is missing. Clonal size and the V and J genes are those of that table, whereas D and trimming came from the DNA. The table lists around 170,000 clones, over 75% of them singletons, with 6.5% to 7% in the top ten. The CDR3 extends over 16 amino acids. Trimming removed 0 bases from V and 8 bases from J; junction bases left unmatched: 9. Germline-derived CDR1 and CDR2 are MNHNS and SASEGT. The chain couples TRBV6-1 to TRBJ1-4; TRBD1 matches 7 bases. Sequencing used peripheral blood. The clonotype comes from a man in his 70s with active or convalescent COVID-19. The DNA for the CDR3 is TGTGCCAGCAGTGAAGCGCAGGGGGGATTAAAAGAAAAACTGTTTTTT. It translates to CASSEAQGGLKEKLFF.